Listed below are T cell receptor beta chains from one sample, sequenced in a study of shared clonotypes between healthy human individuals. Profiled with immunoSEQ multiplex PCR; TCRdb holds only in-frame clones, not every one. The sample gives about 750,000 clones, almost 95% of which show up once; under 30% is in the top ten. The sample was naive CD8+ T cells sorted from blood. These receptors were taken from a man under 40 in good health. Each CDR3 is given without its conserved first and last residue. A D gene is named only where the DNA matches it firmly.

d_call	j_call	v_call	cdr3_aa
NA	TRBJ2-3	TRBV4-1	ASSQDGPDTQY
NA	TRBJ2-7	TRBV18	ASSPTPGGIYEQY
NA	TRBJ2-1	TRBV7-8	ASSKRPRSHEQF
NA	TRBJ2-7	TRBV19	ASSWKKGVYEQY
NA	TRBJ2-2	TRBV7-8	ASSLGVAVNTGELF
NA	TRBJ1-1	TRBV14	ASSVGANTEAF
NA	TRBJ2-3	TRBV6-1	ASSDRHRAVDTQY
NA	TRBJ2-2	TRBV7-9	ASSLERGAANTGELF
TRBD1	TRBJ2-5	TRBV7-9	ASSLETGVETQY
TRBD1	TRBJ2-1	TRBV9	ASSTGQGAINEQF
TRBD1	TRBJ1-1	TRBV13	ASSFQGGNTEAF
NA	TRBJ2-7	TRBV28	ASSAPPGRYWEQY
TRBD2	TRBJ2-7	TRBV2	ASRVTSGSTHEQY
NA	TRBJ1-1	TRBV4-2	ASSPHIGAEAF
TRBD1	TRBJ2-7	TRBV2	ASSDMGQLTYEQY